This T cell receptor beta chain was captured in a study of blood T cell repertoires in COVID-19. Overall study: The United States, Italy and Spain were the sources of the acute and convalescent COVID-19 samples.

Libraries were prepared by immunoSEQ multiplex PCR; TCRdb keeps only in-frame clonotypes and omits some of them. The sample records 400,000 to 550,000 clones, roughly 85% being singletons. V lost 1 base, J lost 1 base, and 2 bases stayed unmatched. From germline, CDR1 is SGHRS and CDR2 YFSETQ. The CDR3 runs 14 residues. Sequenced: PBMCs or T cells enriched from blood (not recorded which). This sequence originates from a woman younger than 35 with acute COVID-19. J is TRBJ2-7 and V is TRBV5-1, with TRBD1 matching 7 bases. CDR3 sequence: CASSLRTGSYEQYF. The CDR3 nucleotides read TGCGCCAGCAGCTTGAGGACAGGTTCCTACGAGCAGTACTTC.